The TCR beta chain under discussion was sequenced for a study of human T cells and chemical hapten exposure. Turning to the study itself: Diphenylcyclopropenone was applied weekly to patients' scalps across the approximately 25-week study.

The CDR3 is 14 residues long. Germline loops: CDR1 SGHKS, CDR2 YYEKEE (reference sequence). Trimming cost V 0 bases and J 5 bases, with 11 bases left between them. Attachment of unique molecular identifiers to individual cDNA molecules was performed in the library. A single record per CDR3 protein comes from TCRdb applying MiXCR to the RACE reads. The data contain tens of thousands of distinct CDR3 sequences, about 11% of them singletons. This clonotype was seen repeatedly, ten times or more. Time point denoted: patch test 2, 6 weeks after DPC sensitization. The sample's treatment: therapeutic diphenylcyclopropenone sensitization with weekly scalp DPC.

The material sequenced was whole blood, taken in connection with sensitization to the hapten diphenylcyclopropenone (DPC). The TCR sequence derives from a man aged 35-49 years with alopecia areata. Some clones in this sample may be carry-over from other donors' samples. V usage is TRBV5-5 and J usage is TRBJ2-5; tentatively, D is TRBD1 (6 bases). CDR3 bases: TGTGCCAGCAGCTTGGTCAGGGGTGGGGAGACCCAGTACTTC. Protein product: CASSLVRGGETQYF.